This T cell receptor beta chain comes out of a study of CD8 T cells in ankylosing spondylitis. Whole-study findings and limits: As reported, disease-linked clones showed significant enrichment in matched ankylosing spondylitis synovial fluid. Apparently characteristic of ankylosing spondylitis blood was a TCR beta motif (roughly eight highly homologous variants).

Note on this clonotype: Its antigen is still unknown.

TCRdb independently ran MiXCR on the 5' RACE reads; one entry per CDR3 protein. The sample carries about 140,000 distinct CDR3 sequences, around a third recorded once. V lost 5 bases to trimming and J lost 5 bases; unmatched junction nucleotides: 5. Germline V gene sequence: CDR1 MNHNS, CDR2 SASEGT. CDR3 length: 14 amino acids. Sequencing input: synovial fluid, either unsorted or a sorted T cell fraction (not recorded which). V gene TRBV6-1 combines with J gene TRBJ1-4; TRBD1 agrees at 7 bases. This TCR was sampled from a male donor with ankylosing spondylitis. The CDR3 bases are TGTGCCAGCAGTACCCCGACAGGGAATGAAAAACTGTTTTTT. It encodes CASSTPTGNEKLFF.